A single sample is the source of the 17 T cell receptor beta chains below, sequenced in a study of blood T cell repertoires in COVID-19. Profiled with immunoSEQ multiplex PCR; TCRdb holds only in-frame clones, not every one. The sample records about 250,000 clones, 70% to 90% being singletons. The sample comprised PBMCs or T cells enriched from blood (not recorded which). Receptor source: a man in his forties or fifties who had recovered from COVID-19.

The genes are TRBV4-1 and TRBJ2-7; 8 bases fit TRBD2. Germline-derived CDR1 and CDR2 are MGHRA and YSYEKL. This CDR3 region has 15 residues. V gave up 0 bases and J gave up 3 bases; unmatched junction bases: 4. The CDR3 DNA reads TGCGCCAGCAGCCAAGATGGGGGACTAGTCTACGAGCAGTACTTC. This translates into CASSQDGGLVYEQYF.

The chain combines TRBV19 with TRBJ1-2, with TRBD1 identical over 11 bases. CDR1 and CDR2 from the germline V gene are LNHDA and SQIVND (reference sequence). Trimming removed 7 bases from V and 7 bases from J; junction bases left unmatched: 8. The CDR3 runs to 14 residues. The CDR3 here is CASNPGQGEGGYTF. Written as DNA, the CDR3 is TGTGCCAGTAATCCGGGACAGGGGGAGGGTGGCTACACCTTC.

The CDR3 reads CASSGWDRVNEQYF. CDR3 bases: TGTGCCAGCAGCGGTTGGGACAGGGTGAACGAGCAGTACTTC. The chain joins TRBV6-5 to TRBJ2-7, with 9 nucleotides matching TRBD1. The V and J ends lost 6 bases and 5 bases, in that order; junction bases with no gene match: 8. This CDR3 contains 14 residues. Per germline, CDR1 MNHEY and CDR2 SVGAGI.

The table lists this clone with a few counts. The chain employs TRBV6-6 and TRBJ2-2; 10 bases agree with TRBD1. V shed 5 bases, J shed 4 bases, and the junction held 7 bases outside the gene matches. Per germline, CDR1 MNHNY and CDR2 SVGAGI (reference sequence). The CDR3 has 16 residues. CDR3 in DNA: TGTGCCAGCAGTCCGACAGGGGGCTATGGCACCGGGGAGCTGTTTTTT. Translation: CASSPTGGYGTGELFF.

The rearrangement uses TRBV27 and TRBJ1-2; D is ambiguous. Trimming shortened V by 5 bases and J by 4 bases, and 17 bases separated the two germline ends. From germline, CDR1 is MNHEY and CDR2 SMNVEV (reference sequence). The CDR3 is made up of 15 amino acids. CDR3 DNA sequence: TGTGCCAGCAGTCCATACGGGGAGGGAGCCTATGGCTACACCTTC. This encodes CASSPYGEGAYGYTF.

V usage is TRBV28 and J usage is TRBJ1-2, with 9 bases that match TRBD1. The CDR3 is 14 amino acids. The ends lost 5 bases at V and 5 bases at J; junction bases unmatched: 6. Per germline, CDR1 MDHEN and CDR2 SYDVKM. Here the CDR3 DNA reads TGTGCCAGCAGTAGCGGACAGGGGAGTTATGGCTACACCTTC. It codes for CASSSGQGSYGYTF.

This clone showed up just once. The CDR3 here is CAWSVSPPGPEAFF. The DNA of the CDR3 is TGTGCCTGGAGTGTAAGCCCGCCGGGTCCTGAAGCTTTCTTT. The chain links TRBV30 to TRBJ1-1, with D unresolved. The CDR3 consists of 14 residues. V gave up 0 bases and J gave up 6 bases, with 14 bases separating them. From germline, CDR1 is GTSNPN and CDR2 SVGIG (reference sequence). The variable domain in full, with the rest retrieved from reference TRBV30 and TRBJ1-1, is SQTIHQWPATLVQPVGSPLSLECTVEGTSNPNLYWYRQAAGRGLQLLFYSVGIGQISSEVPQNLSASRPQDRQFILSSKKLLLSDSGFYLCAWSVSPPGPEAFFGQGTRLTVV.

V usage is TRBV28 and J usage is TRBJ2-7; no firm D call. V was clipped by 7 bases and J by 4 bases, with 11 bases between them. The CDR3 covers 12 residues. Germline V gives CDR1 MDHEN, CDR2 SYDVKM. The CDR3 region has the DNA TGTGCCAGCAACTCCCCCTTGTACGAGCAGTACTTC. This encodes CASNSPLYEQYF.

This clone was picked up a small number of times. The sample contains more than one DNA sequence encoding this CDR3. The genes are TRBV7-9 and TRBJ1-2; D is undetermined. Germline V gene sequence: CDR1 SEHNR, CDR2 FQNEAQ (reference sequence). This CDR3 is built from 12 residues. Trimming pared 6 bases from V and 4 bases from J, leaving 9 bases between. The DNA for the CDR3 is TGTGCCAGCAGTCTTTCAGTCTATGGCTACACCTTC. Translated: CASSLSVYGYTF.

DNA of the CDR3: TGTGCCAGCAGAAACACTGGGACACCTTCCTACGAGCAGTACTTC. Protein product: CASRNTGTPSYEQYF. The chain uses TRBV25-1 and TRBJ2-7; weak D call: TRBD1 (6 bases). Per the germline V gene, CDR1 is MGHDK and CDR2 is SYGVNS. V was pared by 6 bases and J by 1 base, with 16 bases between. CDR3 length: 15 residues.

This clone has only one observation. The rearrangement links TRBV6-5 to TRBJ2-1; 11 positions agree with TRBD2. CDR1 and CDR2 from the germline V gene are MNHEY and SVGAGI. This CDR3 is built from 14 residues. V trimming: 8 bases; J trimming: 2 bases; junction bases outside the gene matches: 2. The CDR3 is CASLAGGTYNEQFF. For the CDR3, the DNA is TGTGCCAGCCTAGCGGGAGGAACCTACAATGAGCAGTTCTTC.

The CDR3 DNA is TGTGCCAGCAGGGCGGGACTAGTCAACGAGCAGTACTTC. Residues: CASRAGLVNEQYF. The V and J genes are TRBV27 and TRBJ2-7; TRBD2 matches 8 bases. V lost 6 bases to trimming and J lost 5 bases; unmatched junction nucleotides: 6. Germline assignment: CDR1 MNHEY and CDR2 SMNVEV (reference sequence). CDR3 length equals 13 residues.

The rearrangement uses TRBV5-5 and TRBJ1-2; D possibly corresponds to TRBD1 (6 bases). The CDR3 is 15 residues long. Germline V CDR1 and CDR2: SGHKS, YYEKEE (reference sequence). Trimming cost V 0 bases and J 7 bases, with 16 bases left between them. CDR3 amino acids: CASSLVVGAPGGYTF. In nucleotides, the CDR3 is TGTGCCAGCAGCTTGGTGGTGGGGGCGCCCGGTGGCTACACCTTC.

This rearrangement joins TRBV24-1 to TRBJ1-1; TRBD1 might be the D (5 bases). The V gene's germline CDR1 is KGHDR and CDR2 SFDVKD. This CDR3 is 14 amino acids long. Trimming took 5 bases from V and 2 from J, leaving 11 bases between them. Here the CDR3 DNA reads TGTGCCACCAGTGGGAACAGGCTTAACACTGAAGCTTTCTTT. Translated, it gives CATSGNRLNTEAFF.

J is TRBJ2-5 and V is TRBV10-2; D is unresolved. This CDR3 spans 13 amino acids. The germline V gene encodes CDR1 WSHSY and CDR2 SAAADI. The ends were cut back, 7 bases at V and 1 base at J, with 10 bases in the middle. The CDR3 is CASTVRLQETQYF. CDR3 bases: TGCGCCAGCACGGTTAGACTCCAAGAGACCCAGTACTTC.

V and J are TRBV12-3 or TRBV12-4 and TRBJ1-1; no definite D call. This CDR3 has 13 residues. The V and J ends lost 6 bases and 7 bases respectively, with 15 bases between them. The CDR3 spells CASSYTKRHEAFF. The CDR3 nucleotides are TGTGCCAGCAGCTATACAAAACGACATGAAGCTTTCTTT.

The chain links TRBV4-1 to TRBJ2-7, with 12 bases fitting TRBD1. The CDR3 runs to 14 residues. Trimming at V came to 3 bases and at J to 5 bases, leaving 2 bases not matched to a gene. From germline, CDR1 is MGHRA and CDR2 YSYEKL. CDR3 nucleotide sequence: TGCGCCAGCAGCCAGGGGACAGGGGGCAACGAGCAGTACTTC. It codes for CASSQGTGGNEQYF.